This TCR beta chain was documented in a study of T cell responses to AZD1222 COVID-19 vaccine. Here immunoSEQ multiplex PCR was the method, and the copy in TCRdb shows in-frame clones only, minus some. The sample records around 140,000 clones, 65% to 90% being singletons. Germline CDR1 is LNHDA and CDR2 is SQIVND (reference sequence). This CDR3 spans 13 amino acids. After removal of 6 bases from V and 4 bases from J, the junction contained 3 bases not matched to a gene. This receptor was identified in an adult who received the MenACWY meningococcal vaccine as a control. The chain employs TRBV19 and TRBJ2-1, with 7 bases identical to TRBD2. The sample was peripheral blood, taken 28 days after the second dose of the MenACWY control vaccine. The CDR3 spells CASRLASYNEQFF. The CDR3, as DNA: TGTGCCAGTAGACTAGCGTCATACAATGAGCAGTTCTTC.